This TCR beta chain was identified during a study of blood T cell repertoires in COVID-19. Study information: Specimens from acute and convalescent COVID-19 originated in the United States, Italy and Spain. In each case, the material was cDNA or gDNA derived from T cells, B-cell-depleted T cells, or PBMCs.

V dropped 2 bases and J dropped 5; count of bases not matched to a gene: 7. CDR1 is SEHNR and CDR2 is FQNEAQ in the germline V gene (reference sequence). The CDR3 consists of 17 residues. Only in-frame clones appear in the TCRdb table, and some are missing; sequencing was by immunoSEQ multiplex PCR. Of approximately 310,000 clones listed, roughly 84% are singletons. The source is a man aged 50 to 59 with active or convalescent COVID-19. The specimen was peripheral blood. V usage is TRBV7-9 and J usage is TRBJ2-7, with 15 positions matching TRBD2. CDR3 bases: TGTGCCAGCAGCTTAACGGGACTAGCGGGAGGAGACGACGAGCAGTACTTC. Its protein product is CASSLTGLAGGDDEQYF.